This T cell receptor (beta chain) was sequenced for a study of blood T cells in healthy people across ages. Points from the study as a whole: The study could not conclusively compare naive and antigen-experienced cells, given its unsorted PBMCs.

With respect to this clonotype: Antigen specificity is unknown.

The CDR3 contains 16 residues. Germline lookup yields CDR1 LGHNA and CDR2 YSLEER. V was shortened by 2 bases and J by 8 bases, with 19 bases between the two germline ends. The second PCR ran about 6 to 11 cycles with a sample-barcoded 5' primer and J-beta primers. A single record per CDR3 protein comes from TCRdb applying MiXCR to the 5' RACE reads. The sample consists of some 730,000 distinct CDR3 sequences, about a fifth of them appearing once. The sequence derives from a man between 65 and 80 years old in good health. The chain links TRBV4-3 to TRBJ2-1, with D unclear. Sequencing was performed on blood. CDR3 residues: CASSQFSSGVGDEQFF. The CDR3 bases are TGCGCCAGCAGCCAATTTTCGTCTGGTGTGGGCGATGAGCAGTTCTTC.